This TCR beta chain was profiled in a study of shared clonotypes between healthy human individuals. All donors qualified as healthy HIV-negative adults and had experienced no recent acute infections or vaccinations. About 90 million PBMCs supplied genomic DNA for unsorted samples. The germline V gene has CDR1 SQVTM and CDR2 ANQGSEA. The CDR3 loop spans 14 amino acids. Trimming took 2 bases from V and 2 from J, leaving 11 bases between them. The method was immunoSEQ multiplex PCR; TCRdb's version includes in-frame clones alone and lacks a portion of them. The repertoire includes more than 400,000 clones, almost 80% of them detected once, and 12% sits in the top ten.

The rearrangement joins TRBV29-1 to TRBJ2-3; D is uncertain. Sequenced: PBMCs. The sequence derives from a woman aged 40-49 years in good health. Some clones in this sample may be carry-over from other donors' samples. The chain's CDR3 is CSVEKLPLTDTQYF. The CDR3 bases are TGCAGCGTTGAAAAGTTACCCCTCACAGATACGCAGTATTTT.